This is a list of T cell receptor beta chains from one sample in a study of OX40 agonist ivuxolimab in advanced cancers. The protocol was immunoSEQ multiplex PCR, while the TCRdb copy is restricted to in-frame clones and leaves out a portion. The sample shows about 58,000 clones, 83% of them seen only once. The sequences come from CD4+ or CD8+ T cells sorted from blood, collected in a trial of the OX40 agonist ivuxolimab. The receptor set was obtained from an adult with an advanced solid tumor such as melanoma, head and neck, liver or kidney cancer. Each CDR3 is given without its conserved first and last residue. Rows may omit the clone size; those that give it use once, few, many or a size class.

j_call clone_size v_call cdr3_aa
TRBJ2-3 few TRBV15 ATRGISTDTQY
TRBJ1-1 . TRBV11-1 ASSLAGRVAEAF
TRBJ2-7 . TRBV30 AWSPQGNEQY
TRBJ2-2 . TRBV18 ASSPQGQLSNTGELF
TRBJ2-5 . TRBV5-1 ASSSQGRVGGQETQY
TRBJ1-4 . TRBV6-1 ASRAGGETGKLF
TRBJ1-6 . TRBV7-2 ASSPGGLGSPLH
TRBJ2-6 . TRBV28 ASGTGGSLGANVLT
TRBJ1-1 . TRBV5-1 ASSLARNTEAF
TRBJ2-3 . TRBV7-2 ASSLAGGYTDTQY
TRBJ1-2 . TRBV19 ASSDLTRHYGYT
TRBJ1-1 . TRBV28 ATFFGATEAF
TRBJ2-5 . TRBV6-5 ASIDSGGRSPY
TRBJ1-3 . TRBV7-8 ASSPRGLSGNTIY
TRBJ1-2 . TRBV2 ASSERSNYGYT
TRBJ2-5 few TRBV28 ASSLLQETQY
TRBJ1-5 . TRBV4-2 ASSQGSQGENQPQH
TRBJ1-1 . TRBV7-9 ASSLASLGNTEAF
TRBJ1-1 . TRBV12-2 ASRLALSISDTEAF
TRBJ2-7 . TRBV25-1 ASSEPGSSYEQY
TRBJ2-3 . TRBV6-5 ASKMTNTDTQY
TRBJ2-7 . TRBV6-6 ASSYSGGSYEQY
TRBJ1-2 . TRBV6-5 ASRGLNYGYT
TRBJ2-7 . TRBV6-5 ASSRTRSSYEQY
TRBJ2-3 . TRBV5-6 ASSPPGTDTQY
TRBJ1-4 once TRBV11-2 ASSSDGYQRGPNEKLF
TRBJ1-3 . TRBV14 ASSHLLQGSGNTIY
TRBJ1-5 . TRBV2 ASSAGQGAGQPQH
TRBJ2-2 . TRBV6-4 ASRNVANTGELF
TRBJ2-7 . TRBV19 ASGTGGSYEQY